These T cell receptor beta chains were read from a single sample in a study of blood T cells in healthy people across ages. MiXCR, applied by TCRdb to the 5' RACE reads, yields one record per CDR3 protein. The sample has over 1,500,000 distinct CDR3 sequences, approximately 40% seen once; the top ten hold approximately 22%. The source material was blood. The receptors originated from a human donor in good health. Each CDR3 is given with its conserved first and last residue. D genes are given only for firm matches. A row's size may be missing; if present it is once, few, many or a size class.

TRBJ1-2 | NA | NA | TRBV20-1 | CSARDPRREGLLYGYTF | TGCAGTGCTAGAGATCCCCGCAGGGAGGGTTTACTCTATGGCTACACCTTC
TRBJ2-5 | TRBD2 | NA | TRBV3-1 | CASSTAGGSETQYF | TGTGCCAGCAGCACGGCGGGGGGCTCAGAGACCCAGTACTTC
TRBJ2-6 | TRBD1 | NA | TRBV20-1 | CSATGTGFGANVLTF | TGCAGTGCCACCGGGACAGGGTTCGGGGCCAACGTCCTGACTTTC
TRBJ2-7 | TRBD2 | NA | TRBV7-9 | CASTQAGGDYEQYF | TGTGCCAGCACCCAAGCGGGGGGAGACTACGAGCAGTACTTC
TRBJ2-7 | NA | few | TRBV20-1 | CSATTSPLQEYEQYF | TGCAGTGCTACCACCAGTCCCTTACAAGAATACGAGCAGTACTTC
TRBJ2-7 | NA | NA | TRBV6-5 | CASSFGSARYEQYF | TGTGCCAGCAGTTTCGGTAGCGCGAGATACGAGCAGTACTTC
TRBJ1-2 | TRBD1 | NA | TRBV10-3 | CAISESRGQGIPGYTF | TGTGCCATCAGTGAGTCGAGGGGACAGGGCATCCCTGGCTACACCTTC
TRBJ2-3 | TRBD2 | NA | TRBV20-1 | CSGGALIGTDTQYF | TGCAGCGGGGGGGCTCTGATTGGCACAGATACGCAGTATTTT
TRBJ1-5 | NA | NA | TRBV3-1 | CASSQGTPGSLPQHF | TGTGCCAGCAGCCAAGGGACCCCGGGTTCGCTGCCCCAGCATTTT
TRBJ2-7 | NA | NA | TRBV18 | CACSPTEMIEQYF | TGTGCCTGCTCACCAACAGAGATGATCGAGCAGTACTTC
TRBJ2-3 | NA | NA | TRBV19 | CATSLDRYTDTQYF | TGTGCCACCTCACTCGACAGATACACAGATACGCAGTATTTT
TRBJ1-2 | TRBD1 | many | TRBV29-1 | CSVEGQGRYYPYTF | TGCAGCGTTGAGGGACAGGGGCGCTACTACCCCTACACCTTC
TRBJ2-3 | NA | NA | TRBV20-1 | CSARPRLGTDTQYF | TGCAGTGCTAGACCGAGACTAGGCACAGATACGCAGTATTTT
TRBJ2-1 | TRBD2 | NA | TRBV7-2 | CASSLGAGGSEQFF | TGTGCCAGCAGCTTAGGCGCGGGGGGCTCTGAGCAGTTCTTC
TRBJ1-5 | NA | NA | TRBV20-1 | CSARDFEGLQPQHF | TGCAGTGCTAGAGATTTTGAAGGCCTGCAGCCCCAGCATTTT
TRBJ2-1 | TRBD1 | few | TRBV12-3/TRBV12-4 | CASSLALGQGRPLINEQFF | TGTGCCAGCAGTTTAGCGCTCGGACAGGGGCGACCGCTGATCAATGAGCAGTTCTTC
TRBJ1-2 | TRBD1 | NA | TRBV7-2 | CASSLAPGQQYGYTF | TGTGCCAGCAGCTTAGCGCCGGGACAGCAATATGGCTACACCTTC
TRBJ2-1 | NA | once | TRBV7-8 | CASSAGLAGPYNEQFF | TGTGCCAGCAGCGCGGGCCTGGCAGGGCCCTACAATGAGCAGTTCTTC
TRBJ1-4 | NA | NA | TRBV9 | CASSVGAGATNEKLFF | TGTGCCAGCAGCGTAGGGGCCGGTGCAACTAATGAAAAACTGTTTTTT
TRBJ2-3 | NA | few | TRBV20-1 | CSASGQLLTDTQYF | TGCAGTGCTAGCGGGCAGCTCCTCACAGATACGCAGTATTTT
TRBJ2-1 | TRBD2 | NA | TRBV24-1 | CATSDEASGGFEQFF | TGTGCCACCAGTGATGAGGCTAGCGGGGGGTTTGAGCAGTTCTTC
TRBJ2-5 | TRBD1 | few | TRBV6-5 | CASSYMGTGEETQYF | TGTGCCAGCAGTTACATGGGGACAGGGGAAGAGACCCAGTACTTC
TRBJ2-7 | TRBD2 | few | TRBV10-3 | CAISDTSGDSYEQYF | TGTGCCATCAGTGACACTAGCGGTGATTCCTACGAGCAGTACTTC
TRBJ2-3 | NA | NA | TRBV6-2/TRBV6-3 | CASSYRLAWDTQYF | TGTGCCAGCAGTTATCGGCTAGCCTGGGATACGCAGTATTTT
TRBJ2-5 | NA | few | TRBV5-8 | CASSLTGQPKQYF | TGTGCCAGCAGCTTGACCGGACAGCCAAAGCAGTACTTC
TRBJ2-5 | TRBD2 | few | TRBV6-6 | CASSSSGGVWETQYF | TGTGCCAGCAGTTCTAGCGGGGGGGTCTGGGAGACCCAGTACTTC
TRBJ2-5 | NA | NA | TRBV6-1 | CASSERHLKYF | TGTGCCAGCAGTGAACGTCACTTGAAGTACTTC
TRBJ2-3 | NA | once | TRBV7-2 | CASTSPAEARTQYF | TGTGCCAGCACTTCCCCGGCGGAGGCACGCACGCAGTATTTT
TRBJ2-1 | TRBD2 | NA | TRBV2 | CASSVALADSYNEQFF | TGTGCCAGCAGTGTAGCACTAGCGGACTCCTACAATGAGCAGTTCTTC
TRBJ2-3 | TRBD1 | NA | TRBV7-2 | CASSFDRGSADTQYF | TGCGCCAGCAGCTTCGACAGGGGGAGTGCAGATACGCAGTATTTT
TRBJ1-1 | NA | NA | TRBV20-1 | CSASRPSPLNTEAFF | TGCAGTGCTAGTCGACCTAGCCCCCTGAACACTGAAGCTTTCTTT
TRBJ2-4 | NA | many | TRBV5-1 | CASSETRDTWSGNIQYF | TGCGCCAGCAGCGAGACAAGGGACACCTGGTCGGGAAACATTCAGTACTTC
TRBJ1-2 | NA | NA | TRBV7-2 | CASSTYRAHPYGYTF | TGTGCCAGCAGCACATACAGGGCGCACCCCTATGGCTACACCTTC
TRBJ2-7 | NA | few | TRBV4-3 | CASSQGKDPDTVSYEQYF | TGCGCCAGCAGCCAAGGAAAGGACCCCGACACCGTTTCCTACGAGCAGTACTTC
TRBJ2-7 | NA | NA | TRBV5-1 | CASSLDLTFSSYEQYF | TGCGCCAGCAGCTTGGATCTCACCTTCAGCTCCTACGAGCAGTACTTC
TRBJ2-1 | NA | few | TRBV24-1 | CATGRKGYDNEQFF | TGTGCCACCGGTCGGAAGGGCTACGACAATGAGCAGTTCTTC
TRBJ2-7 | NA | few | TRBV6-7 | CAKNRGVGYEQYF | TGTGCCAAAAATCGGGGAGTGGGATACGAGCAGTACTTC
TRBJ1-1 | NA | few | TRBV2 | CASRGYRNTEAFF | TGTGCCAGCAGAGGGTACCGGAACACTGAAGCTTTCTTT
TRBJ1-5 | NA | NA | TRBV7-8 | CASSLGAGVPQPQHF | TGTGCCAGCAGCTTAGGGGCAGGGGTGCCTCAGCCCCAGCATTTT
TRBJ1-5 | TRBD1 | NA | TRBV7-2 | CASGSPGGGNNQPQHF | TGTGCCAGCGGTAGCCCAGGGGGGGGCAACAATCAGCCCCAGCATTTT
TRBJ2-1 | TRBD2 | NA | TRBV6-2/TRBV6-3 | CASSPDLLAGGTYNEQFF | TGTGCCAGCAGTCCCGACCTACTAGCGGGGGGAACCTACAATGAGCAGTTCTTC
TRBJ2-1 | NA | NA | TRBV6-4 | CASSAAPHETQFF | TGTGCCAGCAGTGCAGCCCCTCACGAGACCCAGTTCTTC
TRBJ2-7 | NA | NA | TRBV12-3/TRBV12-4 | CASSLYPGGEQYF | TGTGCCAGCAGTTTATATCCCGGAGGCGAGCAGTACTTC
TRBJ1-2 | NA | NA | TRBV7-9 | CASSRQNPYGYTF | TGTGCCAGCAGCCGACAAAACCCCTATGGCTACACCTTC
TRBJ2-1 | NA | few | TRBV20-1 | CSARDRRRGFDEQFF | TGCAGTGCTAGAGACCGAAGAAGGGGTTTCGATGAGCAGTTCTTC
TRBJ2-3 | TRBD2 | NA | TRBV28 | CASSFSSGDTDTQYF | TGTGCCAGCAGTTTCTCTAGCGGGGACACAGATACGCAGTATTTT
TRBJ1-2 | TRBD1 | NA | TRBV20-1 | CSARRQGANYGYTF | TGCAGTGCTCGCAGACAGGGGGCAAACTATGGCTACACCTTC
TRBJ1-1 | NA | few | TRBV20-1 | CSASSGVTEAFF | TGCAGTGCTAGTTCAGGGGTCACTGAAGCTTTCTTT
TRBJ1-2 | TRBD1 | NA | TRBV20-1 | CSARDSDRFYGYTF | TGCAGTGCTAGAGATTCGGACAGGTTCTATGGCTACACCTTC